This T cell receptor delta chain was recorded in a study of γδ T cells in repeated Plasmodium falciparum infection. This clone was seen a handful of times. A read error likely explains why the TCRdb protein, taken from a much larger clone, differs from this DNA's translation at residue 5; the protein shown is translated from the DNA. TCRdb reanalyzed the multiplex PCR reads using CATT. The repertoire holds more than 70,000 delta-chain clones, with 0.9% to 1% as singletons. Sequencing input: gamma-delta T cells from blood. This TCR was recovered from a pool of human donors (malaria-infected and uninfected, not separated).

This chain's CDR3 is CALVSAGGYWGIHPAGPYTDKLIF. The CDR3 DNA reads as TGTGCTCTTGTTTCCGCCGGGGGTTACTGGGGGATCCATCCGGCCGGGCCGTACACCGATAAACTCATCTTT. The rearrangement uses TRDV1 and TRDJ1, with TRDD3 matching 10 bases. Looked up from germline, CDR1 is TSWWSYY and CDR2 is QGS. The CDR3 loop spans 24 amino acids. Trimming took 7 bases from V and 0 from J; bases not matched to a gene: 32.